This TCR beta chain came from a study of CD8 T cells in Susac syndrome. Turning to the study itself: Intravenous immunoglobulin alone or corticosteroids were being given to patients with Susac syndrome at blood draw, unless they were therapy-naive.

The CDR3 loop spans 11 amino acids. The germline V gene encodes CDR1 MDHEN and CDR2 SYDVKM. V was pared by 10 bases and J by 5 bases, with 11 bases between. The study sequenced TCR beta in blood CD8+ and CD4+ T cells. Whole-study results and caveats: The greatest CD8+ clonal expansion in Susac occurred in TEMRA cells and in active patients.

It was with random hexamers that roughly 0.45 to 1 ug RNA was reverse transcribed. MiXCR was run by TCRdb on the immunoSEQ multiplex PCR reads, yielding one entry per CDR3 protein. The sample holds around 200,000 distinct CDR3 sequences; around 93% are singletons and the top ten take less than 0.2%. As to this clonotype: Its matching antigen is unknown.

The J gene is TRBJ2-5, the V gene TRBV28; D is possibly TRBD1 or TRBD2 (6 bases each). Sequencing was done on a sample of CD8+ T cells from PBMCs. The sequence came from a human donor with Susac syndrome. The CDR3 reads CATGAGETQYF. Written as DNA, the CDR3 is TGTGCCACGGGGGCAGGGGAGACCCAGTACTTC.